The 10 T cell receptor beta chains presented below share a single source sample, sequenced in a study of OX40 agonist ivuxolimab in advanced cancers. Clones were sequenced by immunoSEQ multiplex PCR, and TCRdb holds only the in-frame ones, with some missing. Of about 52,000 clones detected, 75% to 90% appear once; the ten largest clones hold around 14%. Sequencing was performed on CD4+ or CD8+ T cells sorted from blood, taken in a trial of the OX40 agonist ivuxolimab. Every receptor here comes from an adult with an advanced solid tumor such as melanoma, head and neck, liver or kidney cancer.

The chain uses TRBV7-9 and TRBJ2-6; a possible D gene is TRBD1 (6 bases). The V and J ends lost 5 bases and 0 bases respectively, with 11 bases between them. Looked up from germline, CDR1 is SEHNR and CDR2 is FQNEAQ (reference sequence). CDR3 length: 16 amino acids. The CDR3 protein is CASSRTVGSGANVLTF. In DNA form, the CDR3 reads TGTGCCAGCAGCCGGACAGTTGGCTCTGGGGCCAACGTCCTGACTTTC.

This chain joins TRBV5-8 and TRBJ1-2; the match to TRBD1 covers 7 bases. The CDR3 is 14 amino acids. The germline V gene encodes CDR1 SGHTS and CDR2 YDEGEE. The J segment lost 7 bases and the V segment lost 4 bases, leaving 10 bases of the junction unmatched. In DNA, the CDR3 is TGTGCCAGCAGCCGTAGGGACAGTACCCTTGGCTACACCTTC. Protein sequence: CASSRRDSTLGYTF. The variable domain in full, with the rest retrieved from reference TRBV5-8 and TRBJ1-2, is EAGVTQSPTHLIKTRGQQATLRCSPISGHTSVYWYQQALGLGLQFLLWYDEGEERNRGNFPPRFSGRQFPNYSSELNVNALELEDSALYLCASSRRDSTLGYTFGSGTRLTVV.

This clone was counted only a few times. The V gene is TRBV25-1, the J gene TRBJ1-2, with a tentative D call TRBD1 (6 bases). Trimming took 7 bases from V and 8 from J, leaving 17 bases between them. The CDR3 contains 13 residues. Germline V gene data show CDR1 as MGHDK and CDR2 as SYGVNS. The chain's CDR3 is CASTPGHRAGYTF. The CDR3 DNA sequence: TGTGCCAGCACGCCGGGACATAGGGCAGGCTACACCTTC.

This clone was detected once. V usage is TRBV6-6 and J usage is TRBJ2-7; 9 bases agree with TRBD2. CDR3 length: 15 amino acids. Germline V CDR1 and CDR2: MNHNY, SVGAGI (reference sequence). Losses at the gene ends were 7 bases for V and 3 bases for J; bases not matched to a gene: 10. CDR3 in amino acids: CASTSSQTSGYEQYF. CDR3 sequence (DNA): TGTGCCAGCACCTCCTCGCAGACTAGCGGCTACGAGCAGTACTTC.

As for this clone: This CDR3 is also generated by other DNA sequences in the sample. The CDR3 loop reads CASSLEINEAFF. The CDR3 nucleotides are TGTGCCAGCAGCTTGGAAATTAATGAAGCTTTCTTT. J is TRBJ1-1 and V is TRBV5-4, with D hard to call. V was clipped by 0 bases and J by 7 bases, with 7 bases between them. The CDR3 is 12 amino acids. Germline V CDR1 and CDR2: SGHNT, YYREEE (reference sequence). Complete variable domain (other parts from reference TRBV5-4 and TRBJ1-1): ETGVTQSPTHLIKTRGQQVTLRCSSQSGHNTVSWYQQALGQGPQFIFQYYREEENGRGNFPPRFSGLQFPNYSSELNVNALELDDSALYLCASSLEINEAFFGQGTRLTVV.

The CDR3 region is CASSQGGWDTEAFF. CDR3 coding DNA: TGTGCCAGCAGCCAAGGAGGATGGGACACTGAAGCTTTCTTT. The rearrangement uses TRBV4-2 and TRBJ1-1, with D unresolved. Germline CDR1 is LGHNA and CDR2 is YNFKEQ. The V end was cut by 1 base, the J end by 3 bases, with 9 bases between. The CDR3 is made up of 14 amino acids.

The V gene is TRBV5-6, the J gene TRBJ2-2; 7 positions agree with TRBD1. CDR3 length equals 14 residues. From germline, CDR1 is SGHDT and CDR2 YYEEEE. J was trimmed by 6 bases and V by 6 bases; bases with no gene match: 8. The CDR3 coding sequence is TGTGCCAGCACCTCGACAGGGCCCCCCGGGGAGCTGTTTTTT. Its protein is CASTSTGPPGELFF.

This chain joins TRBV4-1 and TRBJ2-1; possible D gene TRBD1, 6 bases. The V end lost 3 bases, the J end lost 6 bases, and 21 bases lay between the germline ends. Germline loops: CDR1 MGHRA, CDR2 YSYEKL. This CDR3 is built from 17 residues. CDR3: CASSHLRGPVPPNEQFF. The CDR3 DNA is TGCGCCAGCAGCCACCTCAGGGGCCCGGTTCCCCCCAATGAGCAGTTCTTC.

The V and J genes are TRBV5-4 and TRBJ1-4; D gene ambiguous. CDR1 is SGHNT, CDR2 YYREEE, per germline (reference sequence). The CDR3 length is 13 residues. The germline V and J ends were trimmed by 5 bases and 0 bases, with 5 bases remaining between them. CDR3 protein: CASRDATNEKLFF. DNA for the CDR3: TGTGCCAGCAGGGATGCAACTAATGAAAAACTGTTTTTT.

The chain joins TRBV30 to TRBJ1-4; D is unclear. With 2 bases removed from V and 7 bases from J, the gap between germline ends came to 14 bases. The CDR3 runs to 14 residues. Germline V gene data show CDR1 as GTSNPN and CDR2 as SVGIG (reference sequence). In DNA, the CDR3 is TGTGCCTGGAGTCTAGGGTATGAGGGTGAAAAACTGTTTTTT. Translation: CAWSLGYEGEKLFF.